Below, 5 T cell receptor beta chains from the same sample are listed, as sequenced in a study of shared clonotypes between healthy human individuals. The assay was immunoSEQ multiplex PCR, and TCRdb's table has in-frame clones only and misses some. The sample holds approximately 340,000 clones, approximately 79% seen once. Sequenced: memory CD4+ T cells sorted from blood. Subset: CD45RA-negative fraction. These TCRs come from a man younger than 40 in good health.

The chain couples TRBV6-1 to TRBJ2-3; 9 bases are a match to TRBD2. V shed 2 bases and J 3 bases; nucleotides not matched to a gene: 3. The germline V gene has CDR1 MNHNS and CDR2 SASEGT. The CDR3 extends over 15 amino acids. CDR3 DNA: TGTGCCAGCAGTGAACTAGCGGGGAAGACAGATACGCAGTATTTT. Its translation: CASSELAGKTDTQYF.

This clone was observed a single time. This chain connects TRBV29-1 to TRBJ2-7; D call uncertain. The CDR3 covers 13 residues. CDR1 and CDR2 (germline): SQVTM, ANQGSEA. V was trimmed by 6 bases and J by 0 bases, leaving 12 bases between them. In nucleotides, the CDR3 is TGCAGCGTACTCTCGGCCTTCTCCTACGAGCAGTACTTC. It is translated as CSVLSAFSYEQYF.

This sequence joins TRBV29-1 and TRBJ1-2; 8 bases line up with TRBD1. The CDR3 contains 14 residues. Germline trimming cut 2 bases from V and 5 bases from J; bases unmatched to any gene: 7. CDR1 is SQVTM and CDR2 is ANQGSEA in the germline V gene. CDR3 loop: CSVEKHTGGYGYTF. The CDR3 DNA reads as TGCAGCGTTGAAAAACATACAGGGGGGTATGGCTACACCTTC.

This clone is a singleton in its sample. The V call is TRBV6-5, the J call TRBJ1-1; 9 nucleotides line up with TRBD1. Germline CDR1 is MNHEY and CDR2 is SVGAGI. This CDR3 has 14 residues. J was trimmed by 8 bases and V by 7 bases; bases with no gene match: 11. This CDR3 is CASISPGTGLEAFF. CDR3 nucleotides: TGTGCCAGCATATCCCCGGGGACAGGGCTAGAAGCTTTCTTT.

This clone was counted between two and nine times. The rearrangement links TRBV4-1 to TRBJ2-7; D is perhaps TRBD2 (6 bases). V was clipped by 0 bases and J by 3 bases, with 18 bases between them. Germline V gene sequence: CDR1 MGHRA, CDR2 YSYEKL. The CDR3 covers 17 residues. CDR3 DNA sequence: TGCGCCAGCAGCCAAGAATTGGGGGGTGCGCAGCGCTACGAGCAGTACTTC. Its protein is CASSQELGGAQRYEQYF.